This is a list of T cell receptor beta chains from one sample in a study of blood T cell repertoires in COVID-19. Sequencing was performed with immunoSEQ multiplex PCR; in TCRdb, only in-frame clones are kept and a portion is missing. The sample records 90,000 to 120,000 clones, 70% to 85% being singletons. What was sequenced was peripheral blood. The receptors were sampled from a woman aged 40 to 49 with acute or convalescent COVID-19. Each CDR3 is given with its conserved first and last residue.

j_call	v_call	cdr3_aa
TRBJ2-2	TRBV5-1	CASSSGGLNTGELFF
TRBJ2-5	TRBV2	CASSVGQKETQYF
TRBJ1-5	TRBV15	CATSPDPQGPQHF
TRBJ1-6	TRBV30	CAWREGQTSPLHF
TRBJ1-2	TRBV11-1	CASSLGGTTYGYTF
TRBJ2-7	TRBV3-1/TRBV3-2	CASSQEEGQGKYF
TRBJ1-1	TRBV5-1	CASGLGTRNTEAFF
TRBJ2-5	TRBV6-2/TRBV6-3	CASSYSNPTSSETQYF
TRBJ1-5	TRBV19	CASSMQGPQPQHF
TRBJ1-1	TRBV9	CASSVGSGRNTEAFF
TRBJ1-6	TRBV7-2	CASTLQGISSPLHF
TRBJ2-2	TRBV7-8	CASSSHGTGVNTGELFF
TRBJ1-1	TRBV24-1	CATSDLRQGGAANTEAFF
TRBJ1-2	TRBV5-5	CASSLTGYYGYTF
TRBJ2-4	TRBV30	CAWSRKPGQGKGTKNIQYF
TRBJ2-5	TRBV12-2	CASRLLVWGGETQYF
TRBJ2-2	TRBV4-1	CASSLTQGGALTGELFF
TRBJ1-6	TRBV28	CASTVGGTNNSPLHF
TRBJ2-7	TRBV3-1/TRBV3-2	CASKQGTGLGEQYF
TRBJ1-1	TRBV7-9	CASSFGGNTEAFF
TRBJ2-1	TRBV20-1	CSASRSIFNEQFF
TRBJ1-2	TRBV3-1/TRBV3-2	CASSQDPRTGGYGYTF
TRBJ1-1	TRBV20-1	CSASGPRDSTEAFF
TRBJ2-4	TRBV5-1	CASSLEQGRAKNIQYF
TRBJ1-3	TRBV9	CASSVQLSGNTIYF
TRBJ2-1	TRBV5-6	CASSWSNEQFF
TRBJ2-1	TRBV24-1	CATSDTQNSGGRYEQFF
TRBJ1-1	TRBV2	CASRQQAVNTEAFF
TRBJ1-5	TRBV19	CASRDTGLQPQHF
TRBJ1-5	TRBV6-4	CASREGWESSNQPQHF
TRBJ1-2	TRBV6-2/TRBV6-3	CASSSGDYGYTF
TRBJ2-7	TRBV19	CASSIGAGSYEQYF
TRBJ1-2	TRBV28	CASSFHDTRVNYGYTF
TRBJ1-2	TRBV12-3/TRBV12-4	CASSRIQGYGYTF
TRBJ2-7	TRBV18	CASSPYRDSLYEQYF
TRBJ1-4	TRBV6-6	CASRGWDRGVKLFF
TRBJ1-2	TRBV25-1	CASSEYTNYGYTF
TRBJ1-1	TRBV10-3	CAIRRNRENTEAFF